This T cell receptor (beta chain) is drawn from a study of beta chain features in type 1 diabetes. Study details: The patient and healthy donor groups were comparable for age, gender and cell yields. Study-wide findings and caveats: A moderate, significant TCRB CDR3 shortening appeared in type 1 diabetes across four CD4+ subsets. Reduced insertions and increased deletions marked VDJ junctions in type 1 diabetes patients.

Points on this clone: As yet, its antigen is unknown.

Investigators reverse transcribed all isolated RNA, so they sequenced expressed TCRB transcripts. Assay used: immunoSEQ multiplex PCR; TCRdb lists only in-frame clones, some missing. The sample holds 200,000 to 300,000 clones, 55% to 70% seen once. The germline V gene encodes CDR1 LGHNA and CDR2 YSLEER. Trimming cost V 0 bases and J 0 bases, with 9 bases left between them. This CDR3 is 16 amino acids long. The sequence was obtained from a man aged 30 to 45 in good health. This chain links TRBV4-3 with TRBJ2-1; no reliable D call. Material for sequencing was naive CD4+ T cells from blood. CDR3 loop: CASSQDYFNSYNEQFF. In nucleotides, the CDR3 is TGCGCCAGCAGCCAAGACTACTTTAACTCCTACAATGAGCAGTTCTTC.